This TCR beta chain is from a study of blood T cell repertoires in COVID-19. About this clone: Other DNA variants within this sample encode the same CDR3.

The data were produced by immunoSEQ multiplex PCR, yet TCRdb's version contains in-frame clones alone and is incomplete. The sample shows hundreds of thousands of clones, approximately 90% of them seen only once. The CDR3 consists of 15 residues. CDR1 and CDR2 from the germline V gene are SGDLS and YYNGEE. V dropped 3 bases and J dropped 0; count of bases not matched to a gene: 2. This chain links TRBV9 with TRBJ2-1; 8 bases map to TRBD2. The receptor's source is a young woman with acute or convalescent COVID-19. The sequenced sample was peripheral blood. This CDR3 reads CASSAGGSSYNEQFF. The DNA of the CDR3 is TGTGCCAGCAGCGCGGGGGGGAGCTCCTACAATGAGCAGTTCTTC.